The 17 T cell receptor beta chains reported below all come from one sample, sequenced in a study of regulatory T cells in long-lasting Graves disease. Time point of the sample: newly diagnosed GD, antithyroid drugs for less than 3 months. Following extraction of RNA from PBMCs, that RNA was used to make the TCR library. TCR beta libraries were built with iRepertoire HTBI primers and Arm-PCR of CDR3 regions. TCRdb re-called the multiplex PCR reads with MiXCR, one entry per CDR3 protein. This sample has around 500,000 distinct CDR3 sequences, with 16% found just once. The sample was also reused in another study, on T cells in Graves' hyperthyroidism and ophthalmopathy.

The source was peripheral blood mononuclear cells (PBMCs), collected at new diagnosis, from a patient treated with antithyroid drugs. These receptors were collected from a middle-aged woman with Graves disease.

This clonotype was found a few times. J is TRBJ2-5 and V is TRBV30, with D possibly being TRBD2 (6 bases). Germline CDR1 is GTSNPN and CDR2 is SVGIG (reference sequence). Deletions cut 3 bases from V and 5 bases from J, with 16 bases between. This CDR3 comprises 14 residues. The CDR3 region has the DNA TGTGCCTGGAGCGGGATACCCGGAGGGGAGACCCAGTACTTC. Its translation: CAWSGIPGGETQYF.

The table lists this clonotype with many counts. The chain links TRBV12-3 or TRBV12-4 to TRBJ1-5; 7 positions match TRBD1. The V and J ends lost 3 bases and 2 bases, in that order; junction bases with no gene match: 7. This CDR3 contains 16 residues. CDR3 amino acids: CASSFSAGGGNQPQHF. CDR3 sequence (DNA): TGTGCCAGCAGTTTCTCGGCAGGGGGAGGCAATCAGCCCCAGCATTTT.

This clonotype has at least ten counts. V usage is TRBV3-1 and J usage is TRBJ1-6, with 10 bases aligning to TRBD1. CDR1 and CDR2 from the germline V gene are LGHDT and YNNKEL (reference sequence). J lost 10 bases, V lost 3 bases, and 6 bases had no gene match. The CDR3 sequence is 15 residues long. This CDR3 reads CASSHGTGEVSPLHF. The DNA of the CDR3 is TGTGCCAGCAGCCATGGGACAGGGGAGGTCTCACCCCTCCACTTT.

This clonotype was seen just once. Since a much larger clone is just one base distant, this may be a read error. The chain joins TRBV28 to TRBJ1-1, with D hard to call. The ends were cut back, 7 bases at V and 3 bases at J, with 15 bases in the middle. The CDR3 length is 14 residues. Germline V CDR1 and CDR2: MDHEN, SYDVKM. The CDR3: CASTPNRSDTEAFF. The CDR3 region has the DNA TGTGCCAGCACCCCAAATCGGTCCGACACTGAAGCTTTCTTT.

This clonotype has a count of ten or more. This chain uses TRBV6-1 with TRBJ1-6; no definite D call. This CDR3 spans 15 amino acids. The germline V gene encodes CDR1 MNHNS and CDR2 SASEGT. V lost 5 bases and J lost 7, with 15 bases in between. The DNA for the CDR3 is TGTGCCAGCAGTCCCCAGACTATCGACAATTCACCCCTCCACTTT. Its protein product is CASSPQTIDNSPLHF.

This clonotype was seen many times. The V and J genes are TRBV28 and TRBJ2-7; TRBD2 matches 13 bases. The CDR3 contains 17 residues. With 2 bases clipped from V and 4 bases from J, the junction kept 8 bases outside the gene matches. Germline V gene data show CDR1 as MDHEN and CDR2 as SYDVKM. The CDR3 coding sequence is TGTGCCAGCAGTTTAGGGGGACTAGCGGGGCGAAAGTACGAGCAGTACTTC. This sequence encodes CASSLGGLAGRKYEQYF.

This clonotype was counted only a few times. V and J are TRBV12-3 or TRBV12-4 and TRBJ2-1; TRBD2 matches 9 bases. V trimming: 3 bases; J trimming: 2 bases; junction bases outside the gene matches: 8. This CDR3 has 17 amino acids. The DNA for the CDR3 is TGTGCCAGCAGTTTCGGCGCGGGGGGGCTTGCCTACAATGAGCAGTTCTTC. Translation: CASSFGAGGLAYNEQFF.

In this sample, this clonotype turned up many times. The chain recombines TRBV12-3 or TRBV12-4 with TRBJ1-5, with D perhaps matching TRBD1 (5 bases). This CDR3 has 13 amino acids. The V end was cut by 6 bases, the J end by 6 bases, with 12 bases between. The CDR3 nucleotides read TGTGCCAGCAGGACAGAAGGCACTCAGCCCCAGCATTTT. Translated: CASRTEGTQPQHF.

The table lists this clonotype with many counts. CDR3 sequence: CASSLGPAEGDKAFF. The CDR3 DNA reads TGTGCCAGCAGCTTGGGACCCGCGGAAGGGGACAAAGCTTTCTTT. The chain has TRBV9 and TRBJ1-1; possibly TRBD1 for D (6 bases). V lost 4 bases, J lost 9 bases, and 22 bases lay in between. Germline V gene data show CDR1 as SGDLS and CDR2 as YYNGEE. This CDR3 comprises 15 residues.

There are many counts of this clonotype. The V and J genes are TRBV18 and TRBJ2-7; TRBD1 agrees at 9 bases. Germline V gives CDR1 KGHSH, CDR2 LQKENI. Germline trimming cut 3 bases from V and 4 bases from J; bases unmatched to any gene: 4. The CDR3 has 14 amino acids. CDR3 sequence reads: CASSPGQGRYEQYF. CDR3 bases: TGTGCCAGCTCACCCGGACAGGGGCGGTACGAGCAGTACTTC.

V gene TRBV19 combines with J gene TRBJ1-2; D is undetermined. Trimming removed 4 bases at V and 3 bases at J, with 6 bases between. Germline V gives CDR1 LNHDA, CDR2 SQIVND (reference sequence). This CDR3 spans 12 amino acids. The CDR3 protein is CASSKGHYGYTF. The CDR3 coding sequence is TGTGCCAGTAGTAAAGGGCACTATGGCTACACCTTC.

The CDR3 nucleotides are TGTGCCAGCAGTGAAGTTGGGGGAGATACGCAGTATTTT. It specifies CASSEVGGDTQYF. The chain links TRBV2 to TRBJ2-3, with D perhaps matching TRBD1 or TRBD2 (5 bases each). The CDR3 totals 13 residues. From germline, CDR1 is SNHLY and CDR2 FYNNEI. Between the trimmed V and J ends, which lost 1 base and 5 bases, there was a span of 7 bases.

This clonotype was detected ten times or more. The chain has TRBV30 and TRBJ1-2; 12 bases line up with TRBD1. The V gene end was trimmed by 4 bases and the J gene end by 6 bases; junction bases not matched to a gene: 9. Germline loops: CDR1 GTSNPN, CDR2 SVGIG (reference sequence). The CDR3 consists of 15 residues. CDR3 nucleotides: TGTGCCTGGACCCTTACCGGGACAGGGGGCGATGGCTACACCTTC. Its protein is CAWTLTGTGGDGYTF.

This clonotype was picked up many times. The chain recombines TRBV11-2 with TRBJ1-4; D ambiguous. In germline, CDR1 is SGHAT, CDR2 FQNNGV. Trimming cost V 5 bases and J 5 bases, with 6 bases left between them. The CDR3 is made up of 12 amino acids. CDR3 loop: CASSRLNEKLFF. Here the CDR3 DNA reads TGTGCCAGCAGCCGACTCAATGAAAAACTGTTTTTT.

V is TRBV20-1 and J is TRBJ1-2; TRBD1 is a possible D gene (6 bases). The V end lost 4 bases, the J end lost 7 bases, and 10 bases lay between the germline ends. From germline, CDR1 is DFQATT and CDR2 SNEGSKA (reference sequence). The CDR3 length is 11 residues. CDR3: CSATPGVGYTF. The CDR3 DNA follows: TGCAGTGCTACCCCAGGGGTTGGCTACACCTTC.

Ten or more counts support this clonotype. As DNA, the CDR3 is TGTGCCACCAGCAAGGGGAGCAATCAGCCCCAGCATTTT. Translation: CATSKGSNQPQHF. The chain recombines TRBV15 with TRBJ1-5, with a tentative D call TRBD1 (5 bases). Germline CDR1 and CDR2: LNHNV and YYDKDF (reference sequence). V was pared by 4 bases and J by 1 base, with 5 bases between. The length of the CDR3 is 13 residues.

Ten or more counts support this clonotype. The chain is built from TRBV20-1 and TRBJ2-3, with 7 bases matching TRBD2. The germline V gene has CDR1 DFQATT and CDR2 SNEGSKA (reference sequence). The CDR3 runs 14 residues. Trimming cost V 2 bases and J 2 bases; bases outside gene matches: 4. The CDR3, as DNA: TGCAGTGCTAGACTCGGGACTAACACAGATACGCAGTATTTT. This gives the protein CSARLGTNTDTQYF.